The 14 T cell receptor beta chains listed next were all sequenced from one sample in a study of blood T cell repertoires in COVID-19. The protocol was immunoSEQ multiplex PCR, while the TCRdb copy is restricted to in-frame clones and leaves out a portion. The sample records about 70,000 clones, about nine tenths being singletons. Sequencing used peripheral blood. The receptors were sampled from a woman in her seventies with acute or convalescent COVID-19.

The rearrangement joins TRBV6-6 to TRBJ2-1; D remains unclear. The CDR3 is made up of 14 amino acids. CDR1 and CDR2 (germline): MNHNY, SVGAGI (reference sequence). V lost 3 bases, J lost 7 bases, and 13 bases lay in between. This CDR3 reads CASSYNPGTNEQFF. CDR3 coding DNA: TGTGCCAGCAGTTATAATCCAGGTACGAATGAGCAGTTCTTC.

Remarks on this clone: Other nucleotide sequences from this sample produce the same CDR3. This rearrangement joins TRBV20-1 to TRBJ1-1; no definite D call. Germline V gene lookup returns CDR1 DFQATT and CDR2 SNEGSKA (reference sequence). The CDR3 is 11 amino acids. V was trimmed by 3 bases and J by 5 bases, leaving 7 bases between them. As DNA, the CDR3 is TGCAGTGCTAGGAGCGGGACTGAAGCTTTCTTT. Residues: CSARSGTEAFF.

This clone appeared a single time. The chain recombines TRBV12-3 or TRBV12-4 with TRBJ2-7; 8 bases align to TRBD1. The length of the CDR3 is 12 residues. The ends lost 6 bases at V and 3 bases at J; junction bases unmatched: 1. The CDR3 DNA follows: TGTGCCAGCAGAGGGACAGGCTACGAGCAGTACTTC. It codes for CASRGTGYEQYF.

This sequence joins TRBV6-5 and TRBJ1-5, with TRBD1 matching 7 bases. Per the germline V gene, CDR1 is MNHEY and CDR2 is SVGAGI. V shed 6 bases, J shed 2 bases, and the junction held 7 bases outside the gene matches. The CDR3 is 15 residues long. CDR3 region: CASSANRGGNQPQHF. CDR3 DNA sequence: TGTGCCAGCAGCGCTAACAGGGGAGGCAATCAGCCCCAGCATTTT.

This clone has just a few counts. The rearrangement joins TRBV29-1 to TRBJ2-3, with 10 bases fitting TRBD2. The germline gives CDR1 SQVTM, CDR2 ANQGSEA. V lost 6 bases to trimming and J lost 2 bases; unmatched junction nucleotides: 8. The CDR3 length is 15 residues. CDR3 sequence (DNA): TGCAGCGTGGTTCTACTAGCGGGGACCACAGATACGCAGTATTTT. This sequence encodes CSVVLLAGTTDTQYF.

J is TRBJ1-2 and V is TRBV19; no clear D. Trimming took 6 bases from V and 0 from J, leaving 32 bases between them. There are 21 residues in the CDR3. Germline values: CDR1 LNHDA, CDR2 SQIVND (reference sequence). The CDR3: CASSSPLDPGQFREANYGYTF. The DNA for the CDR3 is TGTGCCAGTAGCTCTCCGCTAGACCCTGGCCAGTTTAGGGAGGCTAACTATGGCTACACCTTC.

The J gene is TRBJ1-6, the V gene TRBV7-2; 7 bases map to TRBD1. V was clipped by 0 bases and J by 6 bases; unmatched bases: 8. Germline lookup yields CDR1 SGHTA and CDR2 FQGNSA. This CDR3 is built from 17 residues. The CDR3 is CASSLATGTAFNSPLHF. CDR3 sequence (DNA): TGTGCCAGCAGCTTAGCGACCGGGACAGCCTTTAATTCACCCCTCCACTTT.

The rearrangement joins TRBV19 to TRBJ1-1; D possibly corresponds to TRBD1 (6 bases). V was cut by 6 bases and J by 0 bases, with 20 bases left in between. Germline CDR1 and CDR2: LNHDA and SQIVND (reference sequence). There are 17 residues in the CDR3. This CDR3 is CASSPRQGSPMNTEAFF. The CDR3 region has the DNA TGTGCCAGTAGCCCCCGTCAGGGGAGCCCCATGAACACTGAAGCTTTCTTT.

The V gene is TRBV5-1, the J gene TRBJ1-1, with D perhaps matching TRBD1 (6 bases). CDR1 SGHRS and CDR2 YFSETQ come from the germline V gene. V gave up 2 bases and J gave up 6 bases, with 11 bases separating them. The CDR3 is 13 amino acids. As DNA, the CDR3 is TGCGCCAGCAGCTTTACAGGGAGCGCTGAAGCTTTCTTT. Translation: CASSFTGSAEAFF.

V gene TRBV5-1 combines with J gene TRBJ2-7, with 16 bases identical to TRBD2. CDR3 length equals 16 residues. In germline, CDR1 is SGHRS, CDR2 YFSETQ. V lost 3 bases and J lost 7; bases outside the gene matches: 7. The CDR3 coding sequence is TGCGCCAGCAGCTCGGAGGGACTAGCGGGGGGGAAGGAGCAGTACTTC. Its protein product is CASSSEGLAGGKEQYF.

This clone was seen a handful of times. This sequence joins TRBV9 and TRBJ1-2; D not certain. The CDR3 is 14 residues long. Per germline, CDR1 SGDLS and CDR2 YYNGEE. V was pared by 0 bases and J by 4 bases, with 10 bases between. The CDR3 loop is CASSVDESRYGYTF. CDR3 bases: TGTGCCAGCAGCGTAGATGAGAGTCGCTATGGCTACACCTTC.

V and J are TRBV15 and TRBJ1-4; D remains ambiguous. V was clipped by 0 bases and J by 6 bases, with 11 bases between them. There are 15 residues in the CDR3. Germline loops: CDR1 LNHNV, CDR2 YYDKDF (reference sequence). DNA of the CDR3: TGTGCCACCAGCAGAGATGGGAGGGTAGATGAAAAACTGTTTTTT. Translation: CATSRDGRVDEKLFF.

This clone was recorded a few times. This sequence joins TRBV19 and TRBJ1-2; possibly TRBD1 for D (5 bases). V lost 2 bases and J 8 bases, leaving 12 bases between the germline ends. Germline assignment: CDR1 LNHDA and CDR2 SQIVND (reference sequence). There are 13 residues in the CDR3. The CDR3 nucleotides are TGTGCCAGTAGTATACAGGGCCATTTGGGCTACACCTTC. Protein product: CASSIQGHLGYTF.

This chain connects TRBV27 to TRBJ1-2, with a possible D match to TRBD1 (5 bases). Germline CDR1 and CDR2: MNHEY and SMNVEV (reference sequence). V was clipped by 5 bases and J by 7 bases, with 20 bases between them. CDR3 length: 15 residues. CDR3 region: CASSPHTQGLLGYTF. The CDR3 DNA follows: TGTGCCAGCAGTCCCCACACCCAGGGCCTACTTGGCTACACCTTC.